This T cell receptor (beta chain) was found in a study of tumor-infiltrating lymphocytes in primary liver carcinoma. Turning to this clonotype: One end of the junction does not line up with germline, which may come from a read error.

The CDR3 extends over 15 amino acids. Germline values: CDR1 SGHDN, CDR2 FVKESK. Starting from around 0.45 ug of total RNA, TCR beta cDNA was produced with a primer in the constant region. Sequencing libraries for TCR beta derived from three nested multiplex PCR rounds that used slightly modified ARM-PCR. TRBV1-TRBV30 forward primers and a C-beta reverse primer were used in the first two PCR rounds, which each ran for approximately 10 cycles. TCRdb processed the multiplex PCR reads anew with MiXCR; each CDR3 protein has one entry. The sample has 40,000 to 45,000 distinct CDR3 sequences, 73% seen once; the top ten hold about a fifth. Unsorted bulk tissue (20-30 mg) underwent RNA and DNA co-extraction. Patients were chronically HBV-infected and treatment-naive. Viable tumor cells exceeded 85% in all tumor samples.

The sequenced sample was liver tumor tissue from sampling region 2. Subset specified: tumor region T2, inferior pole. The gene calls are TRBV14 and TRBJ2-7, with 8 bases aligning to TRBD1. This TCR derives from a man aged 35 to 55 with primary liver carcinoma and hepatitis B virus infection. The CDR3 nucleotides read TGTGCCAGGAGCCACCCCGGACAGGGCTCATACGAGCAGTACTTC. Its translation is CARSHPGQGSYEQYF.